These 3 T cell receptor beta chains share one sample of origin, sequenced in a study of blood T cell repertoires in COVID-19. Clones were sequenced by immunoSEQ multiplex PCR, and TCRdb holds only the in-frame ones, with some missing. The sample consists of 200,000 to 250,000 clones, about four fifths of them appearing once. Sequenced input: peripheral blood. The receptor source for this set is a man aged 25-40 years who had recovered from COVID-19.

J is TRBJ2-7 and V is TRBV6-5; 8 nucleotides line up with TRBD2. The CDR3 is 15 residues long. Looked up from germline, CDR1 is MNHEY and CDR2 is SVGAGI. The ends lost 5 bases at V and 1 base at J; junction bases unmatched: 7. DNA for the CDR3: TGTGCCAGCAGTCCGGGACTAGTTTTATCCTACGAGCAGTACTTC. Its protein product is CASSPGLVLSYEQYF.

The rearrangement joins TRBV2 to TRBJ1-2; D uncertain. The ends were cut back, 7 bases at V and 6 bases at J, with 12 bases in the middle. The CDR3 runs to 12 residues. Germline CDR1 SNHLY, CDR2 FYNNEI. The CDR3 DNA follows: TGTGCCAGCACCCCTCAATCAGATGGCTACACCTTC. Translation gives CASTPQSDGYTF.

This chain links TRBV14 with TRBJ1-6, with unresolved D. Germline-derived CDR1 and CDR2 are SGHDN and FVKESK. The CDR3 is 15 amino acids. Between the trimmed V and J ends, which lost 0 bases and 10 bases, there was a span of 13 bases. CDR3 sequence: CASSQDLTRGSPLHF. The CDR3 DNA follows: TGTGCCAGCAGCCAAGATTTAACCCGAGGATCACCCCTCCACTTT.